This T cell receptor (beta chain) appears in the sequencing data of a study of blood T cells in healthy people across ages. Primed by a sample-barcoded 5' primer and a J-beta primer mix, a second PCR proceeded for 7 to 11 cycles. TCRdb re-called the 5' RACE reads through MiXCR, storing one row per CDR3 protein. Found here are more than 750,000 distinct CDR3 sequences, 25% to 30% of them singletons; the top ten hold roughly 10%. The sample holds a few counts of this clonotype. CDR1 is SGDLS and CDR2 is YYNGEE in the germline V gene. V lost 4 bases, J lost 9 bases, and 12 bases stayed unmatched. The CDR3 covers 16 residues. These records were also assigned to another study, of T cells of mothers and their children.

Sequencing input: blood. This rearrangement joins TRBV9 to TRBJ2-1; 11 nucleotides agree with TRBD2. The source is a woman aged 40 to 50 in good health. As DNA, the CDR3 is TGTGCCAGCAGCCGGGGTAGCGGGGGGGCCATCGGTGAGCAGTTCTTC. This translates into CASSRGSGGAIGEQFF.